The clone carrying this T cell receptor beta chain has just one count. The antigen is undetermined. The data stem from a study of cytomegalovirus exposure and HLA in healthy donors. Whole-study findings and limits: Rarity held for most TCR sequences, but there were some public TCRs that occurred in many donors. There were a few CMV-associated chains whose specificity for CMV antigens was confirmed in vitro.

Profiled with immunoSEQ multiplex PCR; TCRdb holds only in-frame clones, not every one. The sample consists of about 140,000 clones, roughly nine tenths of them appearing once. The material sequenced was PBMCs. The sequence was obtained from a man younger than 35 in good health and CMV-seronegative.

The CDR3: CASSLDRLAGGRNEQFF. DNA of the CDR3: TGTGCCAGCAGCTTAGATAGACTAGCGGGGGGGCGAAATGAGCAGTTCTTC. The genes are TRBV11-3 and TRBJ2-1, with 14 bases identical to TRBD2. Germline loops: CDR1 SGHNT, CDR2 YENEEA. CDR3 length: 17 residues. The ends lost 0 bases at V and 7 bases at J; junction bases unmatched: 5.